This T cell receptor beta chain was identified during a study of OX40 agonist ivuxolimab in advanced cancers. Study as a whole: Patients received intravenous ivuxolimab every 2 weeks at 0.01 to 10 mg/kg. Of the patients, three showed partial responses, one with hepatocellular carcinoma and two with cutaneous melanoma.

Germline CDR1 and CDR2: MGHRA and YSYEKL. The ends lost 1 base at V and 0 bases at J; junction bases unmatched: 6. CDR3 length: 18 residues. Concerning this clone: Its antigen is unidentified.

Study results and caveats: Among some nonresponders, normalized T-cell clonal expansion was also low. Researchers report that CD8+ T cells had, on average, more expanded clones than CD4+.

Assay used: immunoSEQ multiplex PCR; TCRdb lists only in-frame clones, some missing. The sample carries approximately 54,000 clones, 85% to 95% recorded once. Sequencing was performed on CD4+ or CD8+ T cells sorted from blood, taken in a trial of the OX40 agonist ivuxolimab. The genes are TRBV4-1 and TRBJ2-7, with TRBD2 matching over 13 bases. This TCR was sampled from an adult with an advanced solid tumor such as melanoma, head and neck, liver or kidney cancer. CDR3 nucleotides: TGCGCCAGCAGCCAAGCCGGACTAGCGGGGGCGAGCTCCTACGAGCAGTACTTC. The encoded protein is CASSQAGLAGASSYEQYF.